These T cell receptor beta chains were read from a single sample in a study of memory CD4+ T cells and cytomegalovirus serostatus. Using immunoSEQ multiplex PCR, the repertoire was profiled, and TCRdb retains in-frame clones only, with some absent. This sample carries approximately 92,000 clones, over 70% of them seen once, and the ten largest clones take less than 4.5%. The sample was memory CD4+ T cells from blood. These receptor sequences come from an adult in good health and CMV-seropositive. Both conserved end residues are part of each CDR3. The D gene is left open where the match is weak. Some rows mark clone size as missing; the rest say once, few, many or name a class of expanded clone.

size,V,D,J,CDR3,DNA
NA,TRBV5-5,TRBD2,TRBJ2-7,CASSRLADFSYEQYF,TGTGCCAGCAGCAGGCTAGCGGATTTCTCCTACGAGCAGTACTTC
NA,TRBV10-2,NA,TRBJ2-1,CASSGTPYNEQFF,TGCGCCAGCAGTGGGACTCCTTACAATGAGCAGTTCTTC
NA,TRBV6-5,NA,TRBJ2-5,CASSYSTSHGETQYF,TGTGCCAGCAGTTACTCGACGAGCCATGGGGAGACCCAGTACTTC
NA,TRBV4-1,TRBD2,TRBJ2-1,CASSPGLAGVGEQFF,TGCGCCAGCAGCCCGGGACTAGCGGGAGTAGGTGAGCAGTTCTTC
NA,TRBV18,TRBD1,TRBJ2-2,CASSLSTGRGTGELFF,TGTGCCAGCTCACTCTCGACAGGGCGAGGCACCGGGGAGCTGTTTTTT
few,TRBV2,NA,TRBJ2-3,CASKRVESRSTQYF,TGTGCCAGCAAACGGGTAGAGTCCAGGAGTACGCAGTATTTT
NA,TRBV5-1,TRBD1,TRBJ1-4,CASSLAGTGGNEKLFF,TGCGCCAGCAGCTTGGCCGGGACAGGGGGGAATGAAAAACTGTTTTTT
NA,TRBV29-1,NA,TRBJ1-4,CSAQKSREANEKLFF,TGCAGCGCCCAAAAGTCCCGGGAGGCTAATGAAAAACTGTTTTTT
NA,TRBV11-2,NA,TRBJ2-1,CASSLRVYEQFF,TGTGCCAGCAGCCTCAGGGTCTATGAGCAGTTCTTC
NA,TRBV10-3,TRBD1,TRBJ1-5,CAIGEGQGGSNQPQHF,TGTGCCATCGGGGAAGGACAGGGAGGTAGCAATCAGCCCCAGCATTTT
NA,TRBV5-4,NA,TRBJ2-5,CASSLPEETQYF,TGTGCCAGCAGCCTCCCCGAAGAGACCCAGTACTTC
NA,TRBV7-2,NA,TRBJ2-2,CASSNREAGELFF,TGTGCCAGCAGCAACAGGGAAGCCGGGGAGCTGTTTTTT
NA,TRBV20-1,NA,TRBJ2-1,CSATSTLEQFF,TGCAGTGCTACCTCGACGCTTGAGCAGTTCTTC
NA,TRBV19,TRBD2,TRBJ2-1,CATRRGLAVLSSYNEQFF,TGTGCCACTCGGAGGGGACTAGCGGTTCTTAGCTCCTACAATGAGCAGTTCTTC
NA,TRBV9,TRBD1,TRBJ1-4,CASSPGQGEEKLFF,TGTGCCAGCAGCCCCGGACAGGGAGAAGAAAAACTGTTTTTT
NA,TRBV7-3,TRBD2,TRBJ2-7,CASSLGGRQLDEQYF,TGTGCCAGCAGCTTGGGCGGGAGGCAGTTGGACGAGCAGTACTTC
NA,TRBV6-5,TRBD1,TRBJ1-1,CASSRFTGQGMGAFF,TGTGCCAGCAGTCGATTTACGGGACAGGGGATGGGAGCTTTCTTT
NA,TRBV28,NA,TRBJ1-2,CASSRRQTNYGYTF,TGTGCCAGCAGCCGACGACAGACTAACTATGGCTACACCTTC
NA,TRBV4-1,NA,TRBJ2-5,CASSQLVLQETQYF,TGCGCCAGCAGCCAATTAGTGCTCCAAGAGACCCAGTACTTC
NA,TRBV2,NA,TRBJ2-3,CASKPRAGGTDTQYF,TGTGCCAGCAAACCCAGGGCAGGCGGCACAGATACGCAGTATTTT
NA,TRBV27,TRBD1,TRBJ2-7,CASSSRDSSYEQYF,TGTGCCAGCAGTTCCCGGGACAGCTCCTACGAGCAGTACTTC
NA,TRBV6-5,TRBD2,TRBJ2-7,CASRARERLGHEQYF,TGTGCCAGCAGGGCGCGGGAGCGCCTGGGCCACGAGCAGTACTTC
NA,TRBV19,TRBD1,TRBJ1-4,CASSIQQGAEKLFF,TGTGCCAGTAGTATTCAACAGGGGGCTGAAAAACTGTTTTTT
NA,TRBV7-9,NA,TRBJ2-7,CASSHVPDYYEQYF,TGTGCCAGCAGCCACGTCCCAGATTACTACGAGCAGTACTTC